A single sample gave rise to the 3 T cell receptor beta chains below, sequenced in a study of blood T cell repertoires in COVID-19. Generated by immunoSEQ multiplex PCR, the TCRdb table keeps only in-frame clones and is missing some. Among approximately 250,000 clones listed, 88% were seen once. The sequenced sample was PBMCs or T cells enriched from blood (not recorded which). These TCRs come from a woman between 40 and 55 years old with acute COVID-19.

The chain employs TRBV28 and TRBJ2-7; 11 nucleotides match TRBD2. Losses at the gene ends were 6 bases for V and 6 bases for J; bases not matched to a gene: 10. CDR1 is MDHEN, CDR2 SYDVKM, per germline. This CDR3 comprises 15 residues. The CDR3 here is CASSPPTSGKGEQYF. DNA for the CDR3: TGTGCCAGCAGCCCTCCGACTAGCGGGAAAGGCGAGCAGTACTTC.

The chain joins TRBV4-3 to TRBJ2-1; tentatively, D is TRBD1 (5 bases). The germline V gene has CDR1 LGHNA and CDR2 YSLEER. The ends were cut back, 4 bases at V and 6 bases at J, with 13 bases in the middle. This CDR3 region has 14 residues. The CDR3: CASSRGPDSNEQFF. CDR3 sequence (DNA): TGCGCCAGCAGCCGAGGACCCGACAGCAATGAGCAGTTCTTC.

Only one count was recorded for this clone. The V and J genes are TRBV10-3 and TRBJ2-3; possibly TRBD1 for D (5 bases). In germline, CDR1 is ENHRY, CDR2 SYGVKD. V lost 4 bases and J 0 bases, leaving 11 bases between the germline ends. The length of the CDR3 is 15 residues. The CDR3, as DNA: TGTGCCATCAGTGGGGGCAGAACTAGCACAGATACGCAGTATTTT. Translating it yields CAISGGRTSTDTQYF.